A single sample is the source of the 28 T cell receptor beta chains below, sequenced in a study of blood T cells in healthy people across ages. The use of a sample-barcoded 5' primer and a J-beta primer mix characterized a second PCR of roughly 6 to 12 cycles. One entry per CDR3 protein, called by TCRdb with MiXCR from the 5' RACE reads. The sample lists around 1,900,000 distinct CDR3 sequences, approximately 39% occurring once. The sequencing sample was made of blood. Receptor source: a human donor in good health.

This chain connects TRBV12-3 or TRBV12-4 to TRBJ2-5, with TRBD1 matching over 9 bases. This CDR3 region has 14 residues. V lost 6 bases to trimming and J lost 2 bases; unmatched junction nucleotides: 4. The CDR3 bases are TGTGCCAGCAGGCGAGGACAGGGGCAAGAGACCCAGTACTTC. It translates to CASRRGQGQETQYF.

This clonotype appeared a few times. The rearrangement joins TRBV11-2 to TRBJ2-5, with 15 bases fitting TRBD2. Trimming cost V 5 bases and J 3 bases; bases outside gene matches: 13. Germline V gene sequence: CDR1 SGHAT, CDR2 FQNNGV. This CDR3 is 19 amino acids long. CDR3 region: CASSQTVGTSGGPEETQYF. The DNA of the CDR3 is TGTGCCAGCAGCCAAACAGTGGGGACTAGCGGGGGGCCGGAAGAGACCCAGTACTTC. Full variable domain (outside the CDR3, taken from reference TRBV11-2 and TRBJ2-5): EAGVAQSPRYKIIEKRQSVAFWCNPISGHATLYWYQQILGQGPKLLIQFQNNGVVDDSQLPKDRFSAERLKGVDSTLKIQPAKLEDSAVYLCASSQTVGTSGGPEETQYFGPGTRLLVL.

The V and J genes are TRBV5-1 and TRBJ2-5; D call uncertain. The CDR3 runs 13 residues. Germline CDR1 SGHRS, CDR2 YFSETQ. Trimming removed 7 bases from V and 5 bases from J, with 15 bases in between. The CDR3 reads CASYSRGGETQYF. CDR3 bases: TGCGCCAGCTACAGCCGAGGTGGGGAGACCCAGTACTTC.

The CDR3 DNA follows: TGTGACACCACGAAACGAACAGGGTGGGGGAACAATGAGCAGTTCTTC. Encoded protein: CDTTKRTGWGNNEQFF. The gene calls are TRBV6-1 and TRBJ2-1; D possibly corresponds to TRBD1 (6 bases). Germline lookup yields CDR1 MNHNS and CDR2 SASEGT. The CDR3 consists of 16 residues.

This clonotype was seen a handful of times. The gene calls are TRBV5-6 and TRBJ2-7; D is perhaps TRBD2 (6 bases). Trimming shortened V by 4 bases and J by 7 bases, and 15 bases separated the two germline ends. Germline lookup yields CDR1 SGHDT and CDR2 YYEEEE. CDR3 size: 13 residues. CDR3 sequence reads: CASSPGTFREQYF. DNA for the CDR3: TGTGCCAGCAGCCCCGGGACTTTCAGGGAGCAGTACTTC.

This clonotype was counted a few times. V gene TRBV7-8 combines with J gene TRBJ2-3; D is possibly TRBD2 (5 bases). CDR3 length equals 16 residues. The germline gives CDR1 SGHVS, CDR2 FQNEAQ. The ends were cut back, 5 bases at V and 2 bases at J, with 17 bases in the middle. The CDR3 spells CASSQVGGLDTDTQYF. The CDR3 nucleotides read TGTGCCAGCAGCCAGGTTGGTGGACTTGACACAGATACGCAGTATTTT.

The chain employs TRBV7-2 and TRBJ2-7; the D call may be TRBD1 or TRBD2 (6 bases each). There are 14 residues in the CDR3. CDR1 SGHTA and CDR2 FQGNSA come from the germline V gene. Trimming removed 3 bases from V and 6 bases from J, with 15 bases in between. Written as DNA, the CDR3 is TGTGCCAGCAGCTTTGATCGGGGGCGACGCGAGCAGTACTTC. This codes for CASSFDRGRREQYF.

This clonotype was detected a few times. This chain links TRBV15 with TRBJ1-2, with D uncertain. Trimming took off 5 bases at V and 3 bases at J, with 19 bases between the two ends. The CDR3 is 16 amino acids. The germline gives CDR1 LNHNV, CDR2 YYDKDF (reference sequence). CDR3 in amino acids: CATSVSRTSPDYGYTF. The CDR3 DNA is TGTGCCACCAGCGTGAGTCGGACGTCCCCAGACTATGGCTACACCTTC.

This chain links TRBV12-3 or TRBV12-4 with TRBJ1-6; D is ambiguous. Deletions cut 5 bases from V and 3 bases from J, with 14 bases between. The CDR3 has 16 amino acids. CDR3 DNA: TGTGCCAGCAGTCCGGGGTCAGCCTTCTATAATTCACCCCTCCACTTT. Protein sequence: CASSPGSAFYNSPLHF.

This clonotype was counted a few times. The chain is built from TRBV2 and TRBJ2-2, with 8 bases fitting TRBD1. Losses at the gene ends were 7 bases for V and 2 bases for J; bases not matched to a gene: 9. Germline V gives CDR1 SNHLY, CDR2 FYNNEI. This CDR3 contains 16 residues. Written as DNA, the CDR3 is TGTGCCAGCAACCTACAGGGGGTGAAAAACACCGGGGAGCTGTTTTTT. It codes for CASNLQGVKNTGELFF.

The chain couples TRBV12-3 or TRBV12-4 to TRBJ1-2; TRBD1 aligns across 7 bases. CDR3 size: 15 residues. V shed 6 bases, J shed 4 bases, and the junction held 11 bases outside the gene matches. The CDR3: CASSWPQGTVYGYTF. In DNA form, the CDR3 reads TGTGCCAGCAGCTGGCCACAAGGGACAGTCTATGGCTACACCTTC.

This rearrangement joins TRBV6-5 to TRBJ1-6; no definite D call. V lost 6 bases and J 7 bases, leaving 10 bases between the germline ends. The CDR3 is made up of 13 amino acids. CDR1 and CDR2 (germline): MNHEY, SVGAGI. CDR3 in amino acids: CASSSWTNSPLHF. CDR3 bases: TGTGCCAGCAGCAGCTGGACCAATTCACCCCTCCACTTT.

V and J are TRBV4-1 and TRBJ1-2, with D unclear. Between the trimmed V and J ends, which lost 3 bases and 12 bases, there was a span of 17 bases. This CDR3 is built from 13 residues. Germline-derived CDR1 and CDR2 are MGHRA and YSYEKL. CDR3 coding DNA: TGCGCCAGCAGCCAGGTGGGAGCTGAGCACCACACCTTC. It translates to CASSQVGAEHHTF.

Turning to this clonotype: A read error is possible here, since a much larger clone lies one base away. This chain uses TRBV20-1 with TRBJ2-1, with D perhaps given as TRBD1 or TRBD2 (5 bases each). Looked up from germline, CDR1 is DFQATT and CDR2 is SNEGSKA (reference sequence). The length of the CDR3 is 14 residues. The CDR3 loop is CSALSGTAGNELFF. The DNA of the CDR3 is TGCAGTGCTTTATCCGGGACGGCGGGCAATGAGCTGTTCTTC.

This clonotype was observed a few times. The chain uses TRBV20-1 and TRBJ2-3; D is possibly TRBD2 (5 bases). Per the germline V gene, CDR1 is DFQATT and CDR2 is SNEGSKA (reference sequence). V lost 3 bases, J lost 4 bases, and 8 bases lay in between. CDR3 length: 12 amino acids. CDR3 region: CSASVSADTQYF. CDR3 nucleotide sequence: TGCAGTGCTAGTGTTAGCGCAGATACGCAGTATTTT.

V usage is TRBV7-2 and J usage is TRBJ1-4; tentatively, D is TRBD1 (5 bases). The CDR3 loop spans 14 amino acids. CDR1 SGHTA and CDR2 FQGNSA come from the germline V gene. Trimming removed 5 bases at V and 8 bases at J, with 15 bases between. CDR3 bases: TGTGCCAGCAGCCGCGACAGTATTGCCGAAAAACTGTTTTTT. This codes for CASSRDSIAEKLFF.

The J gene is TRBJ2-5, the V gene TRBV6-5, with 10 bases identical to TRBD1. CDR3 length: 15 amino acids. J was trimmed by 5 bases and V by 6 bases; bases with no gene match: 9. The V gene's germline CDR1 is MNHEY and CDR2 SVGAGI. In nucleotides, the CDR3 is TGTGCCAGCAGACAACCGGGACAGGGGTTGGAGACCCAGTACTTC. This gives the protein CASRQPGQGLETQYF.

This clonotype has only a few counts. This chain uses TRBV12-3 or TRBV12-4 with TRBJ1-2, with a weak D call TRBD1 (6 bases). Trimming took 6 bases from V and 4 from J, leaving 21 bases between them. This CDR3 comprises 16 residues. CDR3 region: CASRPGGRDNSYGYTF. CDR3 nucleotide sequence: TGTGCCAGCAGACCTGGGGGAAGGGACAATTCCTATGGCTACACCTTC.

This chain joins TRBV15 and TRBJ2-1, with D hard to call. Germline V gene data show CDR1 as LNHNV and CDR2 as YYDKDF (reference sequence). V was trimmed by 0 bases and J by 7 bases, leaving 13 bases between them. The CDR3 runs to 15 residues. The CDR3: CATSRDVDKRNEQFF. The CDR3 nucleotides are TGTGCCACCAGCAGAGATGTCGACAAGAGGAATGAGCAGTTCTTC.

This chain uses TRBV2 with TRBJ2-1, with 11 bases fitting TRBD2. Germline V lookup: CDR1 SNHLY, CDR2 FYNNEI. The CDR3 extends over 14 amino acids. V was clipped by 6 bases and J by 6 bases; unmatched bases: 4. CDR3 sequence (DNA): TGTGCCAGCAGCATGACTAGCGGGGTCAATGAGCAGTTCTTC. This encodes CASSMTSGVNEQFF.

V usage is TRBV10-2 and J usage is TRBJ2-1; 8 bases align to TRBD2. The V gene's germline CDR1 is WSHSY and CDR2 SAAADI. V was pared by 3 bases and J by 7 bases, with 5 bases of the junction left unmatched. The CDR3 length is 14 residues. DNA of the CDR3: TGCGCCAGCAGTGACGGGACTAGTATTAATGAGCAGTTCTTC. Encoded protein: CASSDGTSINEQFF.

The J gene is TRBJ1-6, the V gene TRBV3-1, with no clear D. This CDR3 comprises 12 residues. Germline lookup yields CDR1 LGHDT and CDR2 YNNKEL (reference sequence). Trimming shortened V by 8 bases and J by 6 bases, and 8 bases separated the two germline ends. CDR3 DNA sequence: TGTGCCAGCGGAGGCGCTAATTCACCCCTCCACTTT. Its translation is CASGGANSPLHF.

The CDR3 region has the DNA TGTGCCAGCAGGCCGGGACAGGGGATCGATGGCTACACCTTC. It translates to CASRPGQGIDGYTF. This chain connects TRBV14 to TRBJ1-2; TRBD1 matches 10 bases. The trim removed 6 bases at V and 6 bases at J, leaving 7 bases unmatched. The CDR3 runs 14 residues. Germline lookup yields CDR1 SGHDN and CDR2 FVKESK.

This clonotype was picked up a small number of times. The chain carries TRBV7-9 and TRBJ1-1; D gene unclear. The CDR3 totals 13 residues. The germline V gene encodes CDR1 SEHNR and CDR2 FQNEAQ (reference sequence). Deletions cut 5 bases from V and 3 bases from J, with 10 bases between. CDR3 sequence: CASSADADTEAFF. The CDR3 nucleotides read TGTGCCAGCAGCGCGGACGCAGACACTGAAGCTTTCTTT. Filled out from reference TRBV7-9 and TRBJ1-1, the complete variable domain reads DTGVSQNPRHKITKRGQNVTFRCDPISEHNRLYWYRQTLGQGPEFLTYFQNEAQLEKSRLLSDRFSAERPKGSFSTLEIQRTEQGDSAMYLCASSADADTEAFFGQGTRLTVV.

The chain has TRBV29-1 and TRBJ2-1; D remains unclear. V lost 0 bases, J lost 0 bases, and 9 bases lay in between. Germline V CDR1 and CDR2: SQVTM, ANQGSEA. There are 15 residues in the CDR3. CDR3 in amino acids: CSVEDLTRSYNEQFF. The CDR3 region has the DNA TGCAGCGTTGAAGATCTAACCCGCTCCTACAATGAGCAGTTCTTC.

The chain joins TRBV20-1 to TRBJ2-1; weak D call: TRBD2 (7 bases). Germline V lookup: CDR1 DFQATT, CDR2 SNEGSKA (reference sequence). V was pared by 0 bases and J by 0 bases, with 18 bases between. This CDR3 spans 18 amino acids. CDR3 protein: CSARDLGRGGNSYNEQFF. The CDR3 nucleotides are TGCAGTGCTAGAGATCTCGGTAGGGGGGGTAACTCCTACAATGAGCAGTTCTTC.

This clonotype came up many times. The rearrangement links TRBV6-6 to TRBJ1-6; 10 bases align to TRBD1. From germline, CDR1 is MNHNY and CDR2 SVGAGI (reference sequence). V lost 5 bases to trimming and J lost 7 bases; unmatched junction nucleotides: 5. CDR3 length: 15 amino acids. The DNA of the CDR3 is TGTGCCAGCAGTCCCCGGACAGGGGGGAATTCACCCCTCCACTTT. Its protein is CASSPRTGGNSPLHF.

The rearrangement joins TRBV11-2 to TRBJ1-1, with D uncertain. V gave up 1 base and J gave up 1 base, with 13 bases separating them. Per germline, CDR1 SGHAT and CDR2 FQNNGV. The CDR3 runs 16 residues. CDR3 loop: CASSLVTGSQNTEAFF. The CDR3 DNA follows: TGTGCCAGCAGCTTAGTTACCGGATCCCAGAACACTGAAGCTTTCTTT.